The entry that follows covers one TCR beta chain sequence. These data belong to a study of OX40 agonist ivuxolimab in advanced cancers. The repertoire was sequenced with immunoSEQ multiplex PCR; TCRdb's copy has only in-frame clones and lacks some. The sample has tens of thousands of clones, roughly 84% seen once. Per the germline V gene, CDR1 is ENHRY and CDR2 is SYGVKD. With 7 bases clipped from V and 7 bases from J, the junction kept 8 bases outside the gene matches. CDR3 length: 15 amino acids. V gene TRBV10-3 combines with J gene TRBJ1-6; 9 bases match TRBD1. This TCR was sampled from an adult with an advanced solid tumor such as melanoma, head and neck, liver or kidney cancer. This specimen consisted of CD4+ or CD8+ T cells sorted from blood, obtained in a trial of the OX40 agonist ivuxolimab. In nucleotides, the CDR3 is TGTGCCATCAAGACCACGGACAGGGGAAATTCACCCCTCCACTTT. This gives the protein CAIKTTDRGNSPLHF.